This entry lists 17 T cell receptor beta chains sequenced from one sample in a study of T cells in women clearing cervical HPV infection. This table comes from immunoSEQ multiplex PCR, and its TCRdb copy is limited to in-frame clones, with some not included. In total, the table holds some 46,000 clones. The sequencing sample was made of blood buffy coat. Source of these receptors: a woman aged 18 to 75 with a cervical HPV16 infection that either progressed to CIN3+ or cleared (not recorded which).

As regards this clone: With the read ending 3 residues before the CDR3 end, the germline J gene is used to fill in that end. This chain uses TRBV7-3 with TRBJ2-5, with D perhaps matching TRBD1 (6 bases). Germline CDR1 and CDR2: SGHTA and FQGTGA. Deletions cut 4 bases from V and 6 bases from J, with 18 bases between. This CDR3 is built from 15 residues. The CDR3 protein is CASSSPGQKSQTQYF. Partial CDR3 DNA: TGTGCCAGCAGCTCGCCGGGACAAAAATCACAGACC.

To note about this clone: The sequence runs out 3 residues before the end of the CDR3; the remainder is reconstructed from the germline J gene. The gene calls are TRBV19 and TRBJ2-2; D might be TRBD1 (5 bases). Trimming removed 7 bases from V and 0 bases from J, with 12 bases in between. There are 15 residues in the CDR3. Germline V lookup: CDR1 LNHDA, CDR2 SQIVND (reference sequence). CDR3 sequence: CASKNGHSNTGELFF. The sequenced CDR3 bases are TGTGCCAGTAAAAATGGACACTCGAACACCGGGGAG.

About this clone: The read finishes 3 residues shy of the CDR3 end, and the germline J gene is used to complete it. Other nucleotide sequences in the sample specify the same CDR3. J is TRBJ2-1 and V is TRBV5-6, with 8 bases identical to TRBD2. The ends lost 1 base at V and 4 bases at J; junction bases unmatched: 1. The CDR3 is 14 amino acids. Germline V gene data show CDR1 as SGHDT and CDR2 as YYEEEE. The CDR3 DNA, read in part, is TGTGCCAGCAGCTTGACTAGCGGATACAATGAG. This codes for CASSLTSGYNE. The CDR3 in its entirety is CASSLTSGYNEQFF.

Comments on this clone: The read comes to an end 3 residues before the CDR3 does, leaving the germline J gene to fill in the end. The chain is built from TRBV20-1 and TRBJ1-1; tentative D call: TRBD1 (6 bases). CDR1 is DFQATT, CDR2 SNEGSKA, per germline (reference sequence). This CDR3 has 15 residues. V shed 6 bases and J shed 1 base, with 18 bases lying between them. The CDR3 bases that were read are TGCAGTGCGCCCAGACGGGGGGCTGGGAACACTGAA. Residues: CSAPRRGAGNTE. The full CDR3 reads CSAPRRGAGNTEAFF.

Remarks on this clone: The missing CDR3 end, 3 residues past where the read stops, is filled in from the germline J gene. The J gene is TRBJ2-1, the V gene TRBV29-1; 9 bases agree with TRBD2. V shed 6 bases and J 6 bases; nucleotides not matched to a gene: 15. The CDR3 has 16 residues. Germline CDR1 SQVTM, CDR2 ANQGSEA. The CDR3 is CSVVGGGAVGVNEQFF. Incomplete CDR3 DNA: TGCAGCGTCGTAGGCGGGGGGGCCGTCGGTGTCAATGAG.

Note on this clone: The read comes to an end 3 residues before the CDR3 does, leaving the germline J gene to fill in the end. J is TRBJ1-5 and V is TRBV7-2; a possible D gene is TRBD1 (5 bases). V was clipped by 7 bases and J by 2 bases, with 15 bases between them. The CDR3 totals 15 residues. Germline-derived CDR1 and CDR2 are SGHTA and FQGNSA. The CDR3 reads CASTSGAIGNQPQHF. CDR3 DNA (partial): TGTGCCAGCACTTCTGGGGCGATCGGCAATCAGCCC.

About this clone: From the germline J gene comes the end of the CDR3, since the read stops 3 residues before it. The gene calls are TRBV29-1 and TRBJ2-1, with TRBD2 as a possible D gene (6 bases). The CDR3 consists of 15 residues. CDR1 SQVTM and CDR2 ANQGSEA come from the germline V gene. Trimming shortened V by 3 bases and J by 4 bases, and 16 bases separated the two germline ends. The CDR3 sequence is CSVEVWDSNYNEQFF. CDR3 DNA, as far as it was read: TGCAGCGTTGAGGTTTGGGACTCTAATTACAATGAG.

As regards this clone: The read terminates 3 residues ahead of where the CDR3 ends, so the germline J gene completes it. The chain couples TRBV5-1 to TRBJ2-3; 7 bases align to TRBD1. V lost 0 bases and J lost 6; bases outside the gene matches: 4. Germline V CDR1 and CDR2: SGHRS, YFSETQ. This CDR3 spans 14 amino acids. The sequenced part of the CDR3 DNA is TGCGCCAGCAGCTTGGAGGGGGCTCCGGATACG. Encoded protein: CASSLEGAPDT. Given in full, the CDR3 is CASSLEGAPDTQYF.

A word on this clone: The sequenced fragment ends 3 residues before the CDR3 boundary, so the rest is inferred from the germline J gene. The V gene is TRBV7-8, the J gene TRBJ2-5, with 13 bases identical to TRBD2. Trimming removed 1 base from V and 5 bases from J; junction bases left unmatched: 7. The germline CDR1 and CDR2 sequences are SGHVS and FQNEAQ. The CDR3 is made up of 17 amino acids. Here the CDR3 reads CASSLGGGLAGRETQYF. The CDR3 DNA, read in part, is TGTGCCAGCAGCTTAGGGGGGGGACTAGCGGGACGGGAGACC.

Concerning this clone: The sequence runs out 3 residues before the end of the CDR3; the remainder is reconstructed from the germline J gene. The chain combines TRBV7-8 with TRBJ2-5; 7 bases match TRBD1. V trimming: 3 bases; J trimming: 0 bases; junction bases outside the gene matches: 4. Germline CDR1 reads SGHVS; CDR2 reads FQNEAQ. The CDR3 runs 15 residues. Incomplete CDR3 DNA: TGTGCCAGCAGCTTTGGGACAGCCTACCAAGAGACC. As protein: CASSFGTAYQET. From start to end, the CDR3 is CASSFGTAYQETQYF.

In regard to this clone: The read comes to an end 3 residues before the CDR3 does, leaving the germline J gene to fill in the end. The chain has TRBV7-3 and TRBJ1-4; D might be TRBD1 (6 bases). CDR1 SGHTA and CDR2 FQGTGA come from the germline V gene. This CDR3 has 15 residues. Partial CDR3 DNA: TGTGCCAGCAGCTTACTAGGGGGAGGGGCCAACGTA. Protein product: CASSLLGGGANV. The CDR3 in full is CASSLLGGGANVLFF.

Comment on this clone: The read halts 3 residues ahead of the CDR3 end, with the missing end drawn from the germline J gene. This rearrangement joins TRBV13 to TRBJ2-5, with D perhaps matching TRBD2 (6 bases). Germline values: CDR1 PRHDT, CDR2 FYEKMQ (reference sequence). CDR3 length equals 14 residues. V was clipped by 2 bases and J by 4 bases, with 11 bases between them. The covered CDR3 bases are TGTGCCAGCAGCTTATTTTCGGAGGGAGAGACC. Encoded protein: CASSLFSEGET. The whole CDR3 protein is CASSLFSEGETQYF. The entire variable domain, with the rest obtained from reference TRBV13 and TRBJ2-5, is as follows: AAGVIQSPRHLIKEKRETATLKCYPIPRHDTVYWYQQGPGQDPQFLISFYEKMQSDKGSIPDRFSAQQFSDYHSELNMSSLELGDSALYFCASSLFSEGETQYFGPGTRLLVL.

On this clone: The read terminates 3 residues before the CDR3 end, so the remaining end is supplied by the germline J gene. V usage is TRBV18 and J usage is TRBJ1-5, with 9 bases identical to TRBD1. This CDR3 spans 15 amino acids. CDR1 and CDR2 from the germline V gene are KGHSH and LQKENI. With V trimmed by 6 bases and J by 8 bases, 11 bases remained unmatched. Incomplete CDR3 DNA: TGTGCCAGCTCGCGAATCCGGGACAGGGATGAGCCC. It yields the protein CASSRIRDRDEP. The complete CDR3 sequence is CASSRIRDRDEPQHF.

For this clone: The read finishes 3 residues shy of the CDR3 end, and the germline J gene is used to complete it. The gene calls are TRBV28 and TRBJ1-2, with D perhaps TRBD1 (6 bases). The CDR3 consists of 13 residues. From germline, CDR1 is MDHEN and CDR2 SYDVKM. The CDR3 sequence is CASSSQQGNGYTF. The covered CDR3 bases are TGTGCCAGCAGTTCCCAACAGGGAAACGGC.

About this clone itself: The CDR3 end lies 3 residues beyond the end of the read and is filled in from the germline J gene. This rearrangement joins TRBV18 to TRBJ2-1; 10 nucleotides line up with TRBD2. V shed 1 base, J shed 4 bases, and the junction held 4 bases outside the gene matches. This CDR3 spans 16 amino acids. Germline-derived CDR1 and CDR2 are KGHSH and LQKENI. The DNA read from the CDR3 is TGTGCCAGCTCACCACAGCTAGCGGGGGCATACAATGAG. Translated: CASSPQLAGAYNE. The CDR3 reads in full as CASSPQLAGAYNEQFF.

About this clone itself: Sequencing ends 3 residues short of the CDR3 end; the germline J gene provides the rest. The chain has TRBV7-3 and TRBJ2-1; TRBD2 aligns across 9 bases. The CDR3 covers 14 residues. With V trimmed by 4 bases and J by 7 bases, 5 bases remained unmatched. Germline CDR1 and CDR2: SGHTA and FQGTGA. The CDR3 loop reads CASSSSSGNNEQFF. The part of the CDR3 DNA that was read is TGTGCCAGCAGCTCCTCTAGCGGGAATAATGAG.

Turning to this clone: The read terminates 3 residues ahead of where the CDR3 ends, so the germline J gene completes it. V usage is TRBV5-1 and J usage is TRBJ2-5; D is perhaps TRBD1 (5 bases). Per the germline V gene, CDR1 is SGHRS and CDR2 is YFSETQ. Trimming shortened V by 7 bases and J by 4 bases, and 14 bases separated the two germline ends. The CDR3 covers 13 residues. The sequenced part of the CDR3 DNA is TGCGCCAGCGCGGCAGGGAAAGTAGAGACC. It encodes CASAAGKVET. The whole CDR3 is CASAAGKVETQYF.